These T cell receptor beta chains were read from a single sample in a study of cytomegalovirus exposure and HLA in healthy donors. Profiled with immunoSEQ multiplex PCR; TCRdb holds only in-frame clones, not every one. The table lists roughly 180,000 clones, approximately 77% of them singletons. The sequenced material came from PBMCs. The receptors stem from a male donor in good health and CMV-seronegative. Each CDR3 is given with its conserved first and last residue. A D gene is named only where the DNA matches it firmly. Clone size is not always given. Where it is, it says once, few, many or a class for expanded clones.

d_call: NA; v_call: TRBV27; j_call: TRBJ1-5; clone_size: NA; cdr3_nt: TGTGCCAGCAGTTGGGGGCCCAATCAGCCCCAGCATTTT; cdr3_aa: CASSWGPNQPQHF
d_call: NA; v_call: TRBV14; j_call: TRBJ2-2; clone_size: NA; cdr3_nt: TGTGCCAGCACCCCCGACTCCTACGGGGGCGGGGAGCTGTTTTTT; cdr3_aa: CASTPDSYGGGELFF
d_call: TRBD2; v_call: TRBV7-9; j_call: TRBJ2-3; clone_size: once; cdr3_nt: TGTGCCAGCAGCCCGATTTGGAGCGGGAGCTGGCCTACGCAGTATTTT; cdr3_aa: CASSPIWSGSWPTQYF
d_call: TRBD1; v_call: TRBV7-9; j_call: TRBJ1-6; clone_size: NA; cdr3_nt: TGTTCCAGCAGCTTAGCTCTGGGGACAGGGGTATCACCCCTCCACTTT; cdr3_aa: CSSSLALGTGVSPLHF
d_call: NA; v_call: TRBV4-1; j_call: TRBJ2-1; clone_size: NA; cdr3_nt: TGCGCCAGCAGCCAAGTGGGCAGGGGTCACTACAATGAGCAGTTCTTC; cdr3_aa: CASSQVGRGHYNEQFF
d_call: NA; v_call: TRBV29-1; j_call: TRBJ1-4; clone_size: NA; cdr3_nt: TGCAGCGTTGACCCAGGGGAGGGTGAAAAACTGTTTTTT; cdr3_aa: CSVDPGEGEKLFF
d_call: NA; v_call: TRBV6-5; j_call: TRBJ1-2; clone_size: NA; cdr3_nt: TGTGCCAGCAGCACCGCGGGGACCAACTATGGCTACACCTTC; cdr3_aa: CASSTAGTNYGYTF
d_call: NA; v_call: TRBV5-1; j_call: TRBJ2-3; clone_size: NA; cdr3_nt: TGCGCCAGCAGGGGTAACAGGGACGGGGTCACAGATACGCAGTATTTT; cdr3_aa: CASRGNRDGVTDTQYF
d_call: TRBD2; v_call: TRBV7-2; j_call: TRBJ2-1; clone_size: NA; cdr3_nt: TGTGCCAGCAGCCCTAGCGGGGGGGCGAAGTTGAATGAGCAGTTCTTC; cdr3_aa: CASSPSGGAKLNEQFF
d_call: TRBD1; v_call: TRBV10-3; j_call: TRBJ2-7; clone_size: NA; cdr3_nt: TGTGCCATCCTAAGGACAGGGAGCTCCTACGAGCAGTACTTC; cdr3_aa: CAILRTGSSYEQYF
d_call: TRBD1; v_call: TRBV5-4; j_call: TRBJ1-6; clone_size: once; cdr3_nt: TGTGCCAGCAACAAACAGGGGACCAATTCACCCCTCCACTTT; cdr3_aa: CASNKQGTNSPLHF
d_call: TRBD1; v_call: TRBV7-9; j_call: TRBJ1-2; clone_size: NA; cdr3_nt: TGTGCCAGCAGCTCTACAGGGGTACTAGCTGGCTACACCTTC; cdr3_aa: CASSSTGVLAGYTF
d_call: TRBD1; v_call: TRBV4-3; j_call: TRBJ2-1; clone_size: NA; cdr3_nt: TGCGCCAGCAGCCCGGATCCGGGACAGGGCTTCAATGAGCAGTTCTTC; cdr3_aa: CASSPDPGQGFNEQFF
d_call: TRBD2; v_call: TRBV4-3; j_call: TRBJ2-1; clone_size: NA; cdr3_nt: TGCGCCAGCAGCCAAAGGGTTGTACTAGCGGGAAACAATGAGCAGTTCTTC; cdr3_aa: CASSQRVVLAGNNEQFF
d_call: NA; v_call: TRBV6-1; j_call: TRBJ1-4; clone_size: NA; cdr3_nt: TGTGCCAGCACGCTACGCTTCTGGGAAAAACTGTTTTTT; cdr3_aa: CASTLRFWEKLFF
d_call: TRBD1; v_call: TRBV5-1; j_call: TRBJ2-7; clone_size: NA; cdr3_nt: TGCGCCAGCAGCTTGGGGGACAGACCCTACGAGCAGTACTTC; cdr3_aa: CASSLGDRPYEQYF
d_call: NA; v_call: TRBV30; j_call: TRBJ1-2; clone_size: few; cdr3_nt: TGTGCCTGGAGCGGCCCGGGAGTTGATTCCTATGGCTACACCTTC; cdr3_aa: CAWSGPGVDSYGYTF
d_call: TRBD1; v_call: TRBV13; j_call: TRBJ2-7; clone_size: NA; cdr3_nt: TGTGCCAGCAGTTCCTCTCCCGGGACAGGGCGCGAGCAGTACTTC; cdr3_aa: CASSSSPGTGREQYF
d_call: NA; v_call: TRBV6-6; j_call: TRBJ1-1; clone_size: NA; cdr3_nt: TGTGCCAGCAGTTACCCTATGAACACTGAAGCTTTCTTT; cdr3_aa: CASSYPMNTEAFF
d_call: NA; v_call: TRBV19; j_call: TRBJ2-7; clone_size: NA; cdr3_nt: TGTGCCAGTAGTATTAAAATCCCCTACGAGCAGTACTTC; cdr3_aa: CASSIKIPYEQYF
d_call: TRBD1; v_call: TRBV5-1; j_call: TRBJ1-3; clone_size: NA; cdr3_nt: TGCGCCAGCAGCTTGGAACCGACAGGGGGGATCTCTGGAAACACCATATATTTT; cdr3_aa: CASSLEPTGGISGNTIYF
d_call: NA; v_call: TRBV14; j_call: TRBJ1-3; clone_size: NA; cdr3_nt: TGTGCCAGCAGCCGCTACTCTGGAAACACCATATATTTT; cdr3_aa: CASSRYSGNTIYF
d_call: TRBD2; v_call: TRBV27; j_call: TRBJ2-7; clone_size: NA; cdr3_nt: TGTGCCAGCAGTTACTCTGGCGGGGGGACCTACGAGCAGTACTTC; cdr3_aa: CASSYSGGGTYEQYF